A single sample is the source of the 25 T cell receptor beta chains below, sequenced in a study of blood T cell repertoires in COVID-19. Clones were sequenced by immunoSEQ multiplex PCR, and TCRdb holds only the in-frame ones, with some missing. The table records about 76,000 clones, around 75% of them present only once. The specimen sequenced was peripheral blood. Source of these receptors: a man between 65 and 85 years old with acute or convalescent COVID-19.

The chain uses TRBV6-1 and TRBJ2-5; no reliable D call. Germline CDR1 is MNHNS and CDR2 is SASEGT. The CDR3 totals 13 residues. Trimming left V 0 bases short and J 4 bases short, with 6 bases between. The CDR3 spells CASSEAFRETQYF. The CDR3 region has the DNA TGTGCCAGCAGTGAAGCGTTTCGAGAGACCCAGTACTTC.

The chain has TRBV5-6 and TRBJ1-1; TRBD1 aligns across 8 bases. There are 15 residues in the CDR3. Trimming removed 5 bases from V and 1 base from J; junction bases left unmatched: 7. Germline CDR1 and CDR2: SGHDT and YYEEEE. CDR3 loop: CASRRTGTGNTEAFF. The CDR3 nucleotides read TGTGCCAGCAGACGGACAGGGACGGGGAACACTGAAGCTTTCTTT.

This rearrangement joins TRBV11-2 to TRBJ2-2; D is undetermined. This CDR3 comprises 14 residues. Germline values: CDR1 SGHAT, CDR2 FQNNGV. V was shortened by 3 bases and J by 3 bases, with 8 bases between the two germline ends. The CDR3 region has the DNA TGTGCCAGCAGCTTTGCGGCGGACACCGGGGAGCTGTTTTTT. Its protein is CASSFAADTGELFF.

The V and J genes are TRBV19 and TRBJ1-6, with 8 bases identical to TRBD1. With 3 bases clipped from V and 5 bases from J, the junction kept 6 bases outside the gene matches. This CDR3 contains 16 residues. From germline, CDR1 is LNHDA and CDR2 SQIVND (reference sequence). The CDR3 spells CASSINRGSDNSPLHF. CDR3 DNA: TGTGCCAGTAGTATCAACAGGGGGAGCGATAATTCACCCCTCCACTTT.

This clone was seen a handful of times. The CDR3 nucleotides read TGTGCCAGCAGTGCTCCAGGGGGCGGTGAAAAACTGTTTTTT. Protein: CASSAPGGGEKLFF. The chain links TRBV28 to TRBJ1-4; TRBD1 aligns across 8 bases. The CDR3 is made up of 14 amino acids. The germline V gene encodes CDR1 MDHEN and CDR2 SYDVKM. V trimming: 5 bases; J trimming: 7 bases; junction bases outside the gene matches: 6.

The V gene is TRBV4-1, the J gene TRBJ2-7, with TRBD2 identical over 9 bases. CDR3 size: 17 residues. The germline gives CDR1 MGHRA, CDR2 YSYEKL. The ends lost 0 bases at V and 2 bases at J; junction bases unmatched: 8. DNA of the CDR3: TGCGCCAGCAGCCAAGAAGGAGCGGGAGGCCCTCCCTACGAGCAGTACTTC. This translates into CASSQEGAGGPPYEQYF.

The V gene is TRBV7-8, the J gene TRBJ1-5, with TRBD1 identical over 9 bases. The CDR3 spans 15 residues. J gave up 12 bases and V 3 bases, and 12 bases lay outside the gene matches. Germline V gives CDR1 SGHVS, CDR2 FQNEAQ. The DNA for the CDR3 is TGTGCCAGCAGCTTGGACAGGGGTTCCCTCGGGGGCCAGCATTTT. Translating gives CASSLDRGSLGGQHF.

The genes are TRBV19 and TRBJ2-6; 8 positions match TRBD1. The germline CDR1 and CDR2 sequences are LNHDA and SQIVND (reference sequence). V lost 7 bases and J lost 4; bases outside the gene matches: 9. The CDR3 is made up of 16 amino acids. CDR3 in DNA: TGTGCCAGTACCGGGACAGGAACAACCGGGGCCAACGTCCTGACTTTC. Translating it yields CASTGTGTTGANVLTF.

The chain recombines TRBV27 with TRBJ2-7, with 10 bases aligning to TRBD1. V shed 6 bases and J 5 bases; nucleotides not matched to a gene: 10. Looked up from germline, CDR1 is MNHEY and CDR2 is SMNVEV (reference sequence). This CDR3 is built from 15 residues. The CDR3, as DNA: TGTGCCAGCAGCTGGGCCGGGACAGGGGCCAACGAGCAGTACTTC. It translates to CASSWAGTGANEQYF.

The chain joins TRBV12-3 or TRBV12-4 to TRBJ1-2; 7 bases map to TRBD1. The CDR3 loop spans 12 amino acids. J gave up 7 bases and V 6 bases, and 5 bases lay outside the gene matches. The CDR3 is CASRGGGGGYTF. In DNA, the CDR3 is TGTGCCAGCAGAGGAGGGGGCGGTGGCTACACCTTC.

This chain uses TRBV7-2 with TRBJ1-2; a possible D gene is TRBD1 (5 bases). The V gene's germline CDR1 is SGHTA and CDR2 FQGNSA. The CDR3 runs to 17 residues. Deletions cut 3 bases from V and 4 bases from J, with 21 bases between. CDR3 protein: CASSLTPPRDSLYGYTF. For the CDR3, the DNA is TGTGCCAGCAGCTTGACCCCCCCCCGGGACTCCCTCTATGGCTACACCTTC.

In its sample, this clone was seen a few times. The rearrangement links TRBV5-4 to TRBJ2-1, with TRBD2 identical over 7 bases. CDR1 is SGHNT and CDR2 is YYREEE in the germline V gene (reference sequence). The V gene end was trimmed by 4 bases and the J gene end by 4 bases; junction bases not matched to a gene: 2. The CDR3 is 13 residues long. The CDR3 DNA reads TGTGCCAGCAGCCCGGGGGGATACAATGAGCAGTTCTTC. Its protein is CASSPGGYNEQFF.

The CDR3 spells CSVVTSGPPSTDTQYF. DNA of the CDR3: TGCAGCGTTGTAACTTCAGGCCCCCCTAGCACAGATACGCAGTATTTT. This sequence joins TRBV29-1 and TRBJ2-3; D is unclear. The CDR3 extends over 16 amino acids. Germline V gene lookup returns CDR1 SQVTM and CDR2 ANQGSEA. Trimming pared 4 bases from V and 0 bases from J, leaving 17 bases between.

The rearrangement uses TRBV27 and TRBJ2-1; 12 bases fit TRBD2. CDR3 length: 16 amino acids. The J segment lost 5 bases and the V segment lost 4 bases, leaving 6 bases of the junction unmatched. Germline CDR1 is MNHEY and CDR2 is SMNVEV (reference sequence). CDR3 nucleotides: TGTGCCAGCAGTTCCCCTAGCGGGAGGGCCCACAATGAGCAGTTCTTC. Protein product: CASSSPSGRAHNEQFF.

The genes are TRBV9 and TRBJ2-1; TRBD1 aligns across 8 bases. CDR1 and CDR2 (germline): SGDLS, YYNGEE. With V trimmed by 3 bases and J by 8 bases, 10 bases remained unmatched. The CDR3 totals 15 residues. The CDR3 region is CASSAGQGSDDEQFF. CDR3 sequence (DNA): TGTGCCAGCAGCGCCGGACAGGGCTCCGACGATGAGCAGTTCTTC.

The chain combines TRBV7-9 with TRBJ1-4; no clear D. V was shortened by 3 bases and J by 0 bases, with 8 bases between the two germline ends. The CDR3 is 15 residues long. Per the germline V gene, CDR1 is SEHNR and CDR2 is FQNEAQ (reference sequence). The CDR3 bases are TGTGCCAGCAGCTTCGACTCTGCAACTAATGAAAAACTGTTTTTT. It encodes CASSFDSATNEKLFF.

This clone occurred a few times. The genes are TRBV4-3 and TRBJ2-7, with 9 bases aligning to TRBD1. J was trimmed by 3 bases and V by 3 bases; bases with no gene match: 6. Germline assignment: CDR1 LGHNA and CDR2 YSLEER. The CDR3 sequence is 15 residues long. CDR3 sequence reads: CASSQTGGNLYEQYF. CDR3 in DNA: TGCGCCAGCAGCCAGACAGGGGGGAATCTCTACGAGCAGTACTTC.

CDR3 nucleotide sequence: TGTGCCAGCAGTTCTGGGGGAGGGCACTATGGCTACACCTTC. Its translation: CASSSGGGHYGYTF. The chain is built from TRBV6-2 or TRBV6-3 and TRBJ1-2, with D possibly being TRBD1 (5 bases). CDR3 length equals 14 residues. Germline V lookup: CDR1 MNHEY, CDR2 SVGEGT. The V end was cut by 4 bases, the J end by 3 bases, with 12 bases between.

The DNA for the CDR3 is TGTGCCAGCAGCTCCAGCGGGAGGCCCACCGGGGAGCTGTTTTTT. Residues: CASSSSGRPTGELFF. This chain links TRBV7-9 with TRBJ2-2, with 9 bases fitting TRBD2. Germline loops: CDR1 SEHNR, CDR2 FQNEAQ (reference sequence). This CDR3 has 15 residues. The V segment lost 4 bases and the J segment 4 bases; nucleotides outside the gene matches: 4.

In this sample, this clone turned up a few times. The chain employs TRBV7-2 and TRBJ1-4; 12 nucleotides line up with TRBD1. Trimming took 4 bases from V and 8 from J; bases not matched to a gene: 2. CDR1 is SGHTA, CDR2 FQGNSA, per germline. CDR3 length equals 14 residues. CDR3 region: CASSSGQGAEKLFF. The CDR3 DNA sequence: TGTGCCAGCAGCTCGGGACAGGGGGCGGAAAAACTGTTTTTT.

The genes are TRBV18 and TRBJ2-2, with 13 nucleotides matching TRBD2. This CDR3 has 19 amino acids. Germline V CDR1 and CDR2: KGHSH, LQKENI. V trimming: 6 bases; J trimming: 3 bases; junction bases outside the gene matches: 13. The CDR3 here is CASSTGQKGLAGHTGELFF. For the CDR3, the DNA is TGTGCCAGCTCCACGGGACAGAAGGGACTAGCGGGGCACACCGGGGAGCTGTTTTTT.

For the CDR3, the DNA is TGTGCCATCAGCCGTGGGGCCTATCAGCCCCAGCATTTT. Residues: CAISRGAYQPQHF. This sequence joins TRBV10-3 and TRBJ1-5, with D tentatively TRBD1 (5 bases). Germline CDR1 is ENHRY and CDR2 is SYGVKD. Trimming removed 6 bases from V and 5 bases from J, with 11 bases in between. The CDR3 has 13 residues.

This chain links TRBV6-6 with TRBJ2-1; no definite D call. Deletions cut 10 bases from V and 8 bases from J, with 15 bases between. This CDR3 comprises 12 residues. Germline V gene data show CDR1 as MNHNY and CDR2 as SVGAGI (reference sequence). CDR3 coding DNA: TGTGCCACATTTTCCGTAAACTATGAGCAGTTCTTC. This sequence encodes CATFSVNYEQFF.

V usage is TRBV29-1 and J usage is TRBJ1-5, with TRBD1 as a possible D gene (5 bases). The CDR3 covers 13 residues. Germline V gene sequence: CDR1 SQVTM, CDR2 ANQGSEA. Trimming cost V 4 bases and J 7 bases, with 14 bases left between them. CDR3 amino acids: CSVGGPGMQPQHF. As DNA, the CDR3 is TGCAGCGTTGGGGGCCCCGGTATGCAGCCCCAGCATTTT. Filled out from reference TRBV29-1 and TRBJ1-5, the complete variable domain reads SAVISQKPSRDICQRGTSLTIQCQVDSQVTMMFWYRQQPGQSLTLIATANQGSEATYESGFVIDKFPISRPNLTFSTLTVSNMSPEDSSIYLCSVGGPGMQPQHFGDGTRLSIL.

The V call is TRBV7-6, the J call TRBJ1-1; no firm D call. Germline values: CDR1 SGHVS, CDR2 FNYEAQ. V gave up 0 bases and J gave up 5 bases, with 10 bases separating them. This CDR3 comprises 14 residues. This CDR3 reads CASSLALGRTEAFF. The DNA of the CDR3 is TGTGCCAGCAGCTTAGCGCTAGGGAGGACTGAAGCTTTCTTT.